Sequencing of this T cell receptor beta chain was carried out in a study of T cells in tuberculosis. Each clinical donor contributed on average about 92,000 T cells from unsorted cryopreserved PBMC. Germline lookup yields CDR1 SGHNT and CDR2 YYREEE (reference sequence). The V gene lost 0 bases and the J gene lost 6 bases, with 6 bases spanning the gap. This CDR3 spans 13 amino acids. The data were produced by immunoSEQ multiplex PCR, yet TCRdb's version contains in-frame clones alone and is incomplete. The table has 40,000 to 50,000 clones, around 96% seen once. Sequenced: PBMCs. The origin of this receptor is a donor aged 5-35 years with latent tuberculosis or without tuberculosis infection. The chain links TRBV5-4 to TRBJ2-2; tentative D call: TRBD1 (5 bases). The DNA of the CDR3 is TGTGCCAGCAGCTTGGTAGGGGCCGGGGAGCTGTTTTTT. It encodes CASSLVGAGELFF.